This TCR beta chain was profiled in a study of metastatic and nonmetastatic thyroid tumors (TCRdb year 2020). In terms of the full investigation: The researchers compared repertoires between peripheral blood samples and tumor or nodule tissue samples from patients with malignant or benign thyroid disease.

None of the patients had been given any treatment before thyroid surgery. Patient clinical samples collected from the early 2010s to the late 2010s were retrospectively analysed using T-cell receptor beta sequencing. Library method: PCR. Sequencing was performed on an Illumina HiSeq 4000. The TCR beta-chain CDR3 region of each patient was profiled by high-throughput sequencing. Per the original workflow: A classifier to discriminate distant-metastatic papillary thyroid cancer patients was built from CDR3 differences across clinicopathological groups. To measure repertoire diversity the researchers used the Shannon index, while the Morisita-Horn index served to gauge how similar the tumor and blood repertoires were. TCRdb itself trimmed the public reads at Q25 with fastp, ran MiXCR and retained productive beta chains. What appears here as the V and J calls and clone size reflects TCRdb's work, not the paper's. In all, the sample holds about 40,000 clones, and roughly 16% of those were seen once. The top ten hold about 3.8% of the sample.

V is cut back by 5 bases and J by 10 bases, with 16 bases in the junction unmatched. Its CDR3 holds 16 amino acids, cysteine through phenylalanine. The CDR3 DNA has 48 bases and is translated from base 1. This clone has only a few counts. Its antigen has not been determined. No per-base quality is available; no much larger clone lies one base away. Study-wide conclusions, independent of this receptor: TCR beta diversity was reported as significantly higher in malignant tumors than in benign nodules, in both blood and tumor samples.

The V and J segments used are TRBV12-3 or TRBV12-4 and TRBJ2-1; 8 nucleotides in the junction match TRBD2. The sequenced material came from blood. The receptor was isolated from a female donor with papillary thyroid cancer or a benign thyroid nodule (not recorded which). Some clones in this sample may be carry-over from other donors' samples. The CDR3 protein is CASSGGLVGGPIEQFF. The DNA is as follows: TGTGCCAGCAGTGGGGGACTAGTGGGAGGGCCCATAGAGCAGTTCTTC.